This TCR beta chain derives from a study of response to subunit inactivated influenza vaccine. In the case of this clonotype: Its target is unknown.

V lost 6 bases to trimming and J lost 4 bases, with 9 bases between them. This CDR3 has 12 amino acids. The germline gives CDR1 DFQATT, CDR2 SNEGSKA (reference sequence). Study-level findings and limits: The study's authors posited that every seasonal influenza vaccination enlists few new T cells.

A single record per CDR3 protein comes from TCRdb applying MiXCR to the RT-PCR reads. Of roughly 500,000 distinct CDR3 sequences in the sample, 16% were seen once. Sequenced here: CD4+ T cells sorted from PBMCs, sampled less than 25 months after vaccination. This receptor was identified in a man between 50 and 69 years old who received an inactivated influenza vaccine. The chain links TRBV20-1 to TRBJ1-4; D is ambiguous. The CDR3 loop reads CSARFGNEKLFF. The CDR3 DNA reads as TGCAGTGCGCGTTTTGGTAATGAAAAACTGTTTTTT.